These 13 T cell receptor beta chains came from one sample sequenced in a study of regulatory T cells in long-lasting Graves disease. Building of the TCR beta libraries involved iRepertoire HTBI primers and Arm-PCR of CDR3 regions. MiXCR, run by TCRdb on the multiplex PCR reads, gives a single entry per CDR3 protein. The sample has some 430,000 distinct CDR3 sequences, around a fifth seen once. The time point is: persistent/refractory GD, antithyroid drugs over 5 years with positive TRAb. PBMC RNA served as the TCR library source. The sequenced sample was peripheral blood mononuclear cells (PBMCs), obtained when the disease was refractory, from a patient treated with antithyroid drugs. Receptor source: a female donor with Graves disease.

The chain links TRBV12-3 or TRBV12-4 to TRBJ1-5; D ambiguous. V dropped 5 bases and J dropped 2 bases, with 13 bases sitting between them. This CDR3 has 15 residues. Here the CDR3 DNA reads TGTGCCAGCAGTCGTGTCTTTATGGGCAATCAGCCCCAGCATTTT. It translates to CASSRVFMGNQPQHF.

The chain links TRBV6-5 to TRBJ2-7, with 7 positions matching TRBD2. The CDR3 covers 17 residues. Germline V gives CDR1 MNHEY, CDR2 SVGAGI. Trimming at V came to 0 bases and at J to 0 bases, leaving 8 bases not matched to a gene. As DNA, the CDR3 is TGTGCCAGCAGTTACTCGACTCCGGGGGGACTCTCCTACGAGCAGTACTTC. Residues: CASSYSTPGGLSYEQYF.

This clonotype has a count of ten or more. The chain uses TRBV28 and TRBJ2-7; D gene uncertain. V lost 6 bases to trimming and J lost 1 base, with 10 bases between them. Germline V gene data show CDR1 as MDHEN and CDR2 as SYDVKM. The CDR3 is made up of 13 amino acids. The CDR3 sequence: CASRAADSYEQYF. In DNA form, the CDR3 reads TGTGCCAGCAGGGCAGCCGATTCCTACGAGCAGTACTTC.

This chain joins TRBV25-1 and TRBJ1-2, with no clear D. V was shortened by 8 bases and J by 8 bases, with 12 bases between the two germline ends. This CDR3 has 11 amino acids. Germline assignment: CDR1 MGHDK and CDR2 SYGVNS. The CDR3 DNA follows: TGTGCCAGCCACCACGGTCGCGGCTACACCTTC. Protein sequence: CASHHGRGYTF.

This clonotype showed up just a few times. This chain joins TRBV12-3 or TRBV12-4 and TRBJ1-5; D not resolved. V lost 8 bases to trimming and J lost 4 bases, with 12 bases between them. The CDR3 contains 13 residues. The CDR3 is CASGPPGNQPQHF. The CDR3 region has the DNA TGTGCCAGCGGCCCCCCCGGAAATCAGCCCCAGCATTTT.

This clonotype was counted a few times. The rearrangement uses TRBV29-1 and TRBJ1-2, with 8 bases fitting TRBD1. J gave up 7 bases and V 6 bases, and 10 bases lay outside the gene matches. The germline V gene has CDR1 SQVTM and CDR2 ANQGSEA. The CDR3 has 13 amino acids. The CDR3 sequence is CSVTDRVEGGYTF. In nucleotides, the CDR3 is TGCAGCGTGACGGACAGGGTGGAGGGTGGCTACACCTTC.

This clonotype has a count of ten or more. The chain is built from TRBV27 and TRBJ1-1, with 9 bases identical to TRBD1. Germline V CDR1 and CDR2: MNHEY, SMNVEV (reference sequence). The CDR3 loop spans 15 amino acids. V lost 6 bases, J lost 3 bases, and 8 bases stayed unmatched. CDR3 in DNA: TGTGCCAGCAGGTACACAGGGGGCATGTACACTGAAGCTTTCTTT. Residues: CASRYTGGMYTEAFF.

This clonotype was recorded a few times. The chain joins TRBV27 to TRBJ1-4, with D maybe TRBD1 (5 bases). The CDR3 spans 16 residues. Trimming stripped 0 bases from V and 3 bases from J, with 11 bases between. In germline, CDR1 is MNHEY, CDR2 SMNVEV (reference sequence). The CDR3 DNA follows: TGTGCCAGCAGTTTATCCCGACAGTTTCCTAATGAAAAACTGTTTTTT. It codes for CASSLSRQFPNEKLFF.

There are many counts of this clonotype. J is TRBJ2-2 and V is TRBV11-2; 12 bases fit TRBD2. This CDR3 comprises 16 residues. Per germline, CDR1 SGHAT and CDR2 FQNNGV. J was trimmed by 7 bases and V by 2 bases; bases with no gene match: 5. The DNA for the CDR3 is TGTGCCAGCAGCTTACTCGAGACTAGCGGGAGCGGGGAGCTGTTTTTT. It specifies CASSLLETSGSGELFF.

Many counts were recorded for this clonotype. This rearrangement joins TRBV28 to TRBJ1-4; possible D gene TRBD1, 6 bases. V was shortened by 7 bases and J by 4 bases, with 16 bases between the two germline ends. Germline assignment: CDR1 MDHEN and CDR2 SYDVKM. The CDR3 is 15 amino acids. The CDR3 loop is CASTSTGRGNEKLFF. CDR3 sequence (DNA): TGTGCCAGCACCTCTACAGGGCGCGGTAATGAAAAACTGTTTTTT. The whole variable domain, filled in from reference TRBV28 and TRBJ1-4, reads DVKVTQSSRYLVKRTGEKVFLECVQDMDHENMFWYRQDPGLGLRLIYFSYDVKMKEKGDIPEGYSVSREKKERFSLILESASTNQTSMYLCASTSTGRGNEKLFFGSGTQLSVL.

The gene calls are TRBV5-4 and TRBJ2-3; no clear D gene. The CDR3 loop spans 17 amino acids. Germline V gene sequence: CDR1 SGHNT, CDR2 YYREEE (reference sequence). Trimming stripped 4 bases from V and 5 bases from J, with 23 bases between. CDR3 DNA: TGTGCCAGCAGCCCCGGAAAGGTATCGGCAAGGATAGATACGCAGTATTTT. Translating it yields CASSPGKVSARIDTQYF.

J is TRBJ1-1 and V is TRBV20-1, with D unclear. The CDR3 extends over 13 amino acids. Trimming pared 5 bases from V and 3 bases from J, leaving 13 bases between. Germline CDR1 DFQATT, CDR2 SNEGSKA (reference sequence). As DNA, the CDR3 is TGCAGTGCTCCCCGGCCAGAAGACACTGAAGCTTTCTTT. Protein sequence: CSAPRPEDTEAFF.

This clonotype was detected many times. The rearrangement joins TRBV27 to TRBJ2-7, with D perhaps being TRBD1 or TRBD2 (5 bases each). Germline CDR1 MNHEY, CDR2 SMNVEV (reference sequence). This CDR3 comprises 13 residues. V shed 5 bases and J shed 9 bases, with 17 bases lying between them. This CDR3 reads CASSPRTRESQYF. Here the CDR3 DNA reads TGTGCCAGCAGTCCCCGGACCAGGGAGTCGCAGTACTTC.